This TCR beta chain was identified during a study of blood T cell repertoires in COVID-19. Study-level information: The United States, Italy and Spain provided the acute and convalescent COVID-19 samples. Sample material is recorded as cDNA or gDNA derived from T cells, B-cell-depleted T cells, or PBMCs.

Source study methods: By means of reference gene primer amplification, nucleated cell counts were estimated. Measured with immunoSEQ multiplex PCR; TCRdb has only the in-frame clones, and not every one. V and J calls plus clone size are reproduced from that table; the DNA served to infer D and trimming. Of about 150,000 clones in the sample, around 82% were seen once. The sequenced material came from peripheral blood. The clonotype comes from a human donor in a cohort sampled during active COVID-19.

The CDR3 nucleotides read TGTGCCAGCAGTCTTACAGGGGCAACCTATGGCTACACCTTC. Protein product: CASSLTGATYGYTF. This chain uses TRBV6-5 with TRBJ1-2; 7 bases map to TRBD1. With 5 bases clipped from V and 4 bases from J, the junction kept 7 bases outside the gene matches. Germline V gene lookup returns CDR1 MNHEY and CDR2 SVGAGI. The CDR3 is 14 amino acids.